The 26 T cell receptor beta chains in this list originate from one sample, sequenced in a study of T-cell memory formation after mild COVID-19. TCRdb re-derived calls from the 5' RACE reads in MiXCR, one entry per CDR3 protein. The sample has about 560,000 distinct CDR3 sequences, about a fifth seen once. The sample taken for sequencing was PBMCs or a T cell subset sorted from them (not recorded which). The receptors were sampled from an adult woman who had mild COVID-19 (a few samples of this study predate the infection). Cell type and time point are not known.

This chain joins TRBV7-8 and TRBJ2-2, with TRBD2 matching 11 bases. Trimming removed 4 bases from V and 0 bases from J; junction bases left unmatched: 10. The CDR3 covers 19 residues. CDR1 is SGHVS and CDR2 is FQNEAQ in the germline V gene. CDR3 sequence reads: CASSSFSGRARTNTGELFF. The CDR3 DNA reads TGTGCCAGCAGCTCATTTAGCGGGAGGGCCAGAACGAACACCGGGGAGCTGTTTTTT.

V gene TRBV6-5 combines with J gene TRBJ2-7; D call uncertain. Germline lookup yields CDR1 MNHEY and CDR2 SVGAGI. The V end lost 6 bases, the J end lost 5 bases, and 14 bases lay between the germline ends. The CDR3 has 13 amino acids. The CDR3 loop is CASRLFFWDEQYF. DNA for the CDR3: TGTGCCAGCAGGCTTTTCTTCTGGGACGAGCAGTACTTC.

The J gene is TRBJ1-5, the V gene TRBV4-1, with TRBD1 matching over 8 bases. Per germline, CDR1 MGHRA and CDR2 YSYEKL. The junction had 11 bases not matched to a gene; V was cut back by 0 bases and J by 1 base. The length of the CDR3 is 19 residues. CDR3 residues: CASSQDLETGVGSNQPQHF. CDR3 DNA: TGCGCCAGCAGCCAAGATCTTGAGACAGGGGTGGGGAGCAATCAGCCCCAGCATTTT.

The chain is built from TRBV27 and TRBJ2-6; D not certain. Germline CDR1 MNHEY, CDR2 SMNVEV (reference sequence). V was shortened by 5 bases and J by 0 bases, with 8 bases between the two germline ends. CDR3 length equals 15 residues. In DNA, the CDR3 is TGTGCCAGCAGTCCCACAAGCTCTGGGGCCAACGTCCTGACTTTC. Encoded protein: CASSPTSSGANVLTF.

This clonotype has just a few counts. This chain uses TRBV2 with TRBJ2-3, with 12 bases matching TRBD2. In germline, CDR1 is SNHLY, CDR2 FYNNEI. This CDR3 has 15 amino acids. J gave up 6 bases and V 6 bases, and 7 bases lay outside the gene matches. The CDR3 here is CASRDGLAGTDTQYF. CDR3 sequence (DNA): TGTGCCAGCAGAGATGGACTAGCGGGAACGGATACGCAGTATTTT.

CDR3 DNA sequence: TGTGCCATCAGTGAAGGCTCCCTTAAGTCCTACGAGCAGTACTTC. Its protein is CAISEGSLKSYEQYF. This chain links TRBV10-3 with TRBJ2-7; D unresolved. Deletions cut 3 bases from V and 1 base from J, with 13 bases between. The CDR3 totals 15 residues. From germline, CDR1 is ENHRY and CDR2 SYGVKD.

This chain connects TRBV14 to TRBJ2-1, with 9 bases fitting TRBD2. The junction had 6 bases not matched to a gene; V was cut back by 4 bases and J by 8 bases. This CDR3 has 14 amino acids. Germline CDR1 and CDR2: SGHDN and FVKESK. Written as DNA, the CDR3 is TGTGCCAGCAGCCTTGGACTAGCGTCGGATGAGCAGTTCTTC. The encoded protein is CASSLGLASDEQFF.

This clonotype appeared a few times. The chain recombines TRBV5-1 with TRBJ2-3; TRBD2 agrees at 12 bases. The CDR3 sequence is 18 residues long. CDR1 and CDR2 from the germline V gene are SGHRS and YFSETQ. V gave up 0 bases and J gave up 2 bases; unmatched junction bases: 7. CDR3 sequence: CASSLGLAGGPSTDTQYF. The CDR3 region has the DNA TGCGCCAGCAGCTTGGGGCTAGCGGGGGGGCCTTCCACAGATACGCAGTATTTT.

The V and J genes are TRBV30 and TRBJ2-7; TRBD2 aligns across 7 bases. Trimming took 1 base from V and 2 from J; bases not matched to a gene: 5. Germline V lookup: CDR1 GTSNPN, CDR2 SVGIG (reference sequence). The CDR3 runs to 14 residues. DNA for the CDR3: TGTGCCTGGAGTGCCGGGACTATACCCTACGAGCAGTACTTC. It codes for CAWSAGTIPYEQYF.

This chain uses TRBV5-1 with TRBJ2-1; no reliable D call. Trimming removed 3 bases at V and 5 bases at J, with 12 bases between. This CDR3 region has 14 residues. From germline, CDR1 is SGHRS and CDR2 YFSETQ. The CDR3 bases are TGCGCCAGCAGCTCCCAGGCGTCCCACAATGAGCAGTTCTTC. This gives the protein CASSSQASHNEQFF.

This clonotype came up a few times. The CDR3 here is CASREEGAANEKLFF. The CDR3 DNA sequence: TGCGCCAGCAGAGAGGAGGGGGCTGCTAATGAAAAACTGTTTTTT. The V gene is TRBV5-1, the J gene TRBJ1-4, with TRBD1 matching over 7 bases. The trim removed 5 bases at V and 3 bases at J, leaving 7 bases unmatched. CDR1 SGHRS and CDR2 YFSETQ come from the germline V gene. The length of the CDR3 is 15 residues.

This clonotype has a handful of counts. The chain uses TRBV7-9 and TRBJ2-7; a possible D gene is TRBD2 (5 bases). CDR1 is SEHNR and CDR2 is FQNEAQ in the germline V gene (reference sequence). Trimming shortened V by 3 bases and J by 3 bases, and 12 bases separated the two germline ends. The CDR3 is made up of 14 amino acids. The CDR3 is CASSFPGDGYEQYF. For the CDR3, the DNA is TGTGCCAGCAGCTTTCCCGGGGATGGCTACGAGCAGTACTTC.

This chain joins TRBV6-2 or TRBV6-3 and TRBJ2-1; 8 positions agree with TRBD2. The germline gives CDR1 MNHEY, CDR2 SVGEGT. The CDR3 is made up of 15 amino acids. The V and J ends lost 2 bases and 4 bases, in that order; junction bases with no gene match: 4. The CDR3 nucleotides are TGTGCCAGCAGTTACCCGGCTAGCGGGTACAATGAGCAGTTCTTC. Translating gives CASSYPASGYNEQFF.

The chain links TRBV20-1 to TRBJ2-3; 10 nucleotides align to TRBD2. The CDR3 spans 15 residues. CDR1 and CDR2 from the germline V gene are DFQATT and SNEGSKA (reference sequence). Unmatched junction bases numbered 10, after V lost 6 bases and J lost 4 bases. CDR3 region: CSAPAPSGRADTQYF. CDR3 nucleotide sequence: TGCAGTGCCCCCGCCCCTAGCGGGAGAGCAGATACGCAGTATTTT.

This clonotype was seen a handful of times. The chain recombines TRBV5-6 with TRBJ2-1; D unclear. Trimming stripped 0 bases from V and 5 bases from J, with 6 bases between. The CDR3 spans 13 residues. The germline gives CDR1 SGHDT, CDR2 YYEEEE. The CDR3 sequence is CASSLGSNNEQFF. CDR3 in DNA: TGTGCCAGCAGCTTGGGGAGCAACAATGAGCAGTTCTTC. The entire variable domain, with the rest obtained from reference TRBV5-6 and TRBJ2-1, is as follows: DAGVTQSPTHLIKTRGQQVTLRCSPKSGHDTVSWYQQALGQGPQFIFQYYEEEERQRGNFPDRFSGHQFPNYSSELNVNALLLGDSALYLCASSLGSNNEQFFGPGTRLTVL.

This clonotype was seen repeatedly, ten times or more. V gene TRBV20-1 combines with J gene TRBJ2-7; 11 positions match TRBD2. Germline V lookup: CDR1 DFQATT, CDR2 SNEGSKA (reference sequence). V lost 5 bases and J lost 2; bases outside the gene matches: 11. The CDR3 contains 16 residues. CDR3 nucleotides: TGCAGTGCTCCCGGACTAGCGGGCCCTCGGGCCTACGAGCAGTACTTC. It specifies CSAPGLAGPRAYEQYF.

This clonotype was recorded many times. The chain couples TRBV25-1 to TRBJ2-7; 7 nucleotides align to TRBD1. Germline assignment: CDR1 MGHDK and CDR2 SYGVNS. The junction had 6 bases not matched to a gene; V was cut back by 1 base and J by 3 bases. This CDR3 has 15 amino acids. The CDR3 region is CASSELGQERYEQYF. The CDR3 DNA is TGTGCCAGCAGTGAATTAGGACAGGAACGCTACGAGCAGTACTTC.

The CDR3 coding sequence is TGTGCCAGCAGTCACAGGGGACTAGCGGGCACAGATACGCAGTATTTT. Translation gives CASSHRGLAGTDTQYF. The chain links TRBV6-5 to TRBJ2-3; 11 nucleotides match TRBD2. From germline, CDR1 is MNHEY and CDR2 SVGAGI. V lost 5 bases, J lost 1 base, and 5 bases stayed unmatched. The CDR3 runs 16 residues.

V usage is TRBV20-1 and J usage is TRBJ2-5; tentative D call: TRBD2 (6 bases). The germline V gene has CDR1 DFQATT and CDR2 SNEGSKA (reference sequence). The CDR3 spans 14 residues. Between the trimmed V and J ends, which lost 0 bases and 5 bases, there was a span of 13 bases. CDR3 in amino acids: CSARDGRAGETQYF. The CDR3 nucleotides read TGCAGTGCTAGAGATGGTAGGGCGGGGGAGACCCAGTACTTC.

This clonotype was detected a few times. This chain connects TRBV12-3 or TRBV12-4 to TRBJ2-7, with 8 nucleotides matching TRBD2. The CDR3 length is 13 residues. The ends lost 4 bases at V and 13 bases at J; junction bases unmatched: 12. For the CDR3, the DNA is TGTGCCAGCAGTTCCTCACCGGGACTAGGAGTTTACTTC. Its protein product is CASSSSPGLGVYF.

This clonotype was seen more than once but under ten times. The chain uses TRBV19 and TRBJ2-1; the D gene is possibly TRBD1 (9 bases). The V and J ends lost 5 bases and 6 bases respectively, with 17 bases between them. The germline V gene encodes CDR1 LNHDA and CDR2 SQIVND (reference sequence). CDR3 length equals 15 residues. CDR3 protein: CASSPGTGTSNEQFF. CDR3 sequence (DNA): TGTGCCAGTAGTCCTGGGACAGGGACTAGCAATGAGCAGTTCTTC.

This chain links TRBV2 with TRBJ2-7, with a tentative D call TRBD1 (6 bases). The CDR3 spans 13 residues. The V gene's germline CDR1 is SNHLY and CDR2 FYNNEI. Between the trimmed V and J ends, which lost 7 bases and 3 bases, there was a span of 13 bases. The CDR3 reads CASTLGHFYEQYF. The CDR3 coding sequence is TGTGCCAGCACACTGGGACACTTCTACGAGCAGTACTTC.

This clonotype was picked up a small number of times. CDR3 residues: CATSDHGTSGETQYF. The CDR3 nucleotides read TGTGCCACCAGTGACCACGGGACTAGCGGAGAGACCCAGTACTTC. The chain combines TRBV24-1 with TRBJ2-5; 11 bases are a match to TRBD2. Unmatched junction bases numbered 4, after V lost 4 bases and J lost 4 bases. The CDR3 covers 15 residues. Germline V gene lookup returns CDR1 KGHDR and CDR2 SFDVKD.

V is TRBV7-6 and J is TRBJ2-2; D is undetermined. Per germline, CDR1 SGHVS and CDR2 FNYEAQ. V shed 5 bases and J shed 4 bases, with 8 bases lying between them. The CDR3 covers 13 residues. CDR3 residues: CASSPAATGELFF. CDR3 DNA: TGTGCCAGCAGCCCCGCGGCCACCGGGGAGCTGTTTTTT.

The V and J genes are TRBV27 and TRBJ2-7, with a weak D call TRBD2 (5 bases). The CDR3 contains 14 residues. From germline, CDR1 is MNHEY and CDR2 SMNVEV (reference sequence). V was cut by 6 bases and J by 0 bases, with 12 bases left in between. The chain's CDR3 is CASRRVGSSYEQYF. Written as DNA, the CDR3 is TGTGCCAGCAGGAGGGTGGGAAGCTCCTACGAGCAGTACTTC.

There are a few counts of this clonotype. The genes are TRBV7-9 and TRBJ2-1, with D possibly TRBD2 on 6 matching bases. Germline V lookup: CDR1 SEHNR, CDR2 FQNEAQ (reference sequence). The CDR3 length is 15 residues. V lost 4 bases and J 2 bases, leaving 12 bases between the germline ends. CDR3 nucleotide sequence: TGTGCCAGCAGCTCTAGGACTATAGCCTACAATGAGCAGTTCTTC. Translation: CASSSRTIAYNEQFF.